The 9 T cell receptor beta chains in this list originate from one sample, sequenced in a study of sequential checkpoint blockade in melanoma. Treatment indicated: randomized to nivolumab then ipilimumab (arm A) or the reverse (arm B). TCRdb's copy holds only in-frame clones and misses some; the assay was immunoSEQ multiplex PCR. The sample records about 5,000 clones, approximately 54% being singletons. The sample was CD8+ T cells sorted from blood (inferred from file names), taken from a patient given nivolumab and ipilimumab in sequence. The receptors were gathered from a human donor with melanoma.

The chain carries TRBV27 and TRBJ2-1, with 14 bases matching TRBD2. V lost 0 bases and J lost 9; bases outside the gene matches: 4. CDR3 length: 16 amino acids. Looked up from germline, CDR1 is MNHEY and CDR2 is SMNVEV (reference sequence). The CDR3 spells CASSLSGLAGGSEQFF. CDR3 DNA: TGTGCCAGCAGTTTATCTGGACTAGCGGGGGGTAGTGAGCAGTTCTTC.

Only a few counts were recorded for this clone. The rearrangement links TRBV27 to TRBJ1-1; unclear D gene. Trimming removed 6 bases from V and 5 bases from J, with 13 bases in between. Germline-derived CDR1 and CDR2 are MNHEY and SMNVEV (reference sequence). This CDR3 spans 13 amino acids. The CDR3 sequence is CASSLNPGTEAFF. DNA of the CDR3: TGTGCCAGCAGCCTAAATCCGGGGACTGAAGCTTTCTTT.

This clone came up a few times. The V call is TRBV6-6, the J call TRBJ1-5, with 9 bases identical to TRBD1. J lost 8 bases, V lost 6 bases, and 8 bases had no gene match. Germline V gene data show CDR1 as MNHNY and CDR2 as SVGAGI (reference sequence). The CDR3 loop spans 14 amino acids. CDR3 protein: CASSPGTGLEPQHF. The CDR3 nucleotides read TGTGCCAGCAGCCCCGGGACAGGGTTGGAGCCCCAGCATTTT.

Comments on this clone: Within the sample, other DNA sequences also encode this same CDR3. V and J are TRBV29-1 and TRBJ1-1; no reliable D call. The CDR3 covers 12 residues. V was trimmed by 4 bases and J by 0 bases, leaving 6 bases between them. The germline CDR1 and CDR2 sequences are SQVTM and ANQGSEA. Here the CDR3 reads CSVVALNTEAFF. CDR3 sequence (DNA): TGCAGCGTTGTAGCGTTGAACACTGAAGCTTTCTTT.

The V gene is TRBV6-1, the J gene TRBJ2-7; 8 nucleotides agree with TRBD1. CDR3 length: 15 amino acids. Unmatched junction bases numbered 7, after V lost 4 bases and J lost 2 bases. From germline, CDR1 is MNHNS and CDR2 SASEGT. This chain's CDR3 is CASSGLGQGTYEQYF. The CDR3 region has the DNA TGTGCCAGCAGTGGACTTGGACAGGGTACCTACGAGCAGTACTTC.

This clone has a handful of counts. This rearrangement joins TRBV6-5 to TRBJ2-1, with no clear D. The length of the CDR3 is 13 residues. V dropped 6 bases and J dropped 10 bases, with 16 bases sitting between them. Per the germline V gene, CDR1 is MNHEY and CDR2 is SVGAGI. CDR3 region: CASSLGGSGEQFF. The CDR3 nucleotides are TGTGCCAGCAGCCTAGGTGGCTCTGGGGAGCAGTTCTTC.

This clone turned up a few times. This chain joins TRBV10-1 and TRBJ1-1; the D gene is possibly TRBD1 (5 bases). This CDR3 region has 14 residues. Deletions cut 7 bases from V and 3 bases from J, with 15 bases between. Germline V gene sequence: CDR1 WNHNN, CDR2 SYGVQD (reference sequence). The CDR3 protein is CASKQGHDDTEAFF. CDR3 nucleotide sequence: TGCGCCAGCAAGCAGGGCCATGACGACACTGAAGCTTTCTTT.

This clone was counted only a few times. The chain joins TRBV11-3 to TRBJ2-1; 11 bases fit TRBD1. Germline V gene data show CDR1 as SGHNT and CDR2 as YENEEA. The CDR3 has 18 amino acids. J was trimmed by 0 bases and V by 5 bases; bases with no gene match: 9. CDR3 sequence reads: CASSPGTGGSNSYNEQFF. In DNA form, the CDR3 reads TGTGCCAGCAGCCCCGGGACAGGGGGATCCAACTCCTACAATGAGCAGTTCTTC.

This chain joins TRBV28 and TRBJ1-4; D perhaps matches TRBD1 (6 bases). The CDR3 totals 14 residues. Looked up from germline, CDR1 is MDHEN and CDR2 is SYDVKM. V was clipped by 6 bases and J by 0 bases, with 8 bases between them. DNA for the CDR3: TGTGCCAGCAGAGACAGGCCAACTAATGAAAAACTGTTTTTT. Protein sequence: CASRDRPTNEKLFF.